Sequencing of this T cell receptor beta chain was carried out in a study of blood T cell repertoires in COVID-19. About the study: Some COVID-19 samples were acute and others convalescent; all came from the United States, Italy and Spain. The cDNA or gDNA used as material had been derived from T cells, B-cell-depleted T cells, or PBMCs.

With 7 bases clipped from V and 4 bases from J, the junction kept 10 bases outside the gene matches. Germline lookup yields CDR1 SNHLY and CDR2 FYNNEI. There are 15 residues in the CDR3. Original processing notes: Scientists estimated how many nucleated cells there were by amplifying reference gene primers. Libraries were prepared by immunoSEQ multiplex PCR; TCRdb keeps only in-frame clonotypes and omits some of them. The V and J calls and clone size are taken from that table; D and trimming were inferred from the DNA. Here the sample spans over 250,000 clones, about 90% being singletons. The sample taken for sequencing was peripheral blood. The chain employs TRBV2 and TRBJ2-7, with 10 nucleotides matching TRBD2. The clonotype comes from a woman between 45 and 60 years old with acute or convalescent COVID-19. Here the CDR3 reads CASKDQREGLYEQYF. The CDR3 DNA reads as TGTGCCAGCAAGGACCAGCGGGAGGGCCTTTACGAGCAGTACTTC.